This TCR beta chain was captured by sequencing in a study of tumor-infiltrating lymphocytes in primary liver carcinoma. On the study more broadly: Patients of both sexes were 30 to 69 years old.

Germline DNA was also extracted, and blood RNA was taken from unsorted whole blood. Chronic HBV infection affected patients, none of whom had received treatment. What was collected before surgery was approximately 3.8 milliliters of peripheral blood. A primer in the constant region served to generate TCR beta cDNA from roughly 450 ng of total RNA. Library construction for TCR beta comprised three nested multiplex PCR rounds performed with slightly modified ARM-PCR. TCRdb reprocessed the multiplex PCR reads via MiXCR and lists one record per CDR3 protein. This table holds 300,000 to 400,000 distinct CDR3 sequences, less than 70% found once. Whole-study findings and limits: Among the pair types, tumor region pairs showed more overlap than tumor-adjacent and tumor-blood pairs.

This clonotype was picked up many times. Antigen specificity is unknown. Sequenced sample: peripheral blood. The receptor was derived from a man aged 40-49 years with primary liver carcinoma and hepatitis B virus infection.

The CDR3 DNA sequence: TGTGCCAGCAGTTTATATGGCCTCTCCTACGAGCAGTACTTC. It encodes CASSLYGLSYEQYF. The V call is TRBV12-3 or TRBV12-4, the J call TRBJ2-7; D is unclear. This CDR3 comprises 14 residues. Trimming took 2 bases from V and 0 from J, leaving 8 bases between them.